The source of this TCR beta chain is a study of blood T cells in healthy people across ages. Study-wide background: About one barcoded beta molecule was captured per two T cells (by template switching). Study-wide results and caveats: Shifts in expanded clonotypes may have been confounded by donor CMV status, which was unknown.

The CDR3 is made up of 16 amino acids. The J segment lost 3 bases and the V segment lost 3 bases, leaving 9 bases of the junction unmatched. The germline CDR1 and CDR2 sequences are DFQATT and SNEGSKA (reference sequence). The use of a sample-barcoded 5' primer and a J-beta primer mix characterized a second PCR of roughly 7 to 12 cycles. TCRdb independently ran MiXCR on the 5' RACE reads; one entry per CDR3 protein. This table holds 700,000 to 950,000 distinct CDR3 sequences, roughly two fifths found once. A note on this clonotype: Its antigen is undetermined.

The sample taken for sequencing was blood. This clonotype originated in a woman in her fifties or sixties in good health. The chain combines TRBV20-1 with TRBJ2-3; 10 bases align to TRBD2. The CDR3 DNA follows: TGCAGTGCTAGTCCTAGCGGGAGCTTTGGTACAGATACGCAGTATTTT. This translates into CSASPSGSFGTDTQYF.